These 10 T cell receptor beta chains originate from one sample sequenced in a study of technical replicates of blood from several donors. This table comes from immunoSEQ multiplex PCR, and its TCRdb copy is limited to in-frame clones, with some not included. The table records fewer than 85,000 clones, around 96% of them present only once. The sample comprised T cells isolated from PBMCs. The receptor set was obtained from a human donor in good health.

The chain carries TRBV6-5 and TRBJ1-2; TRBD1 matches 7 bases. The junction had 7 bases not matched to a gene; V was cut back by 7 bases and J by 8 bases. Germline V lookup: CDR1 MNHEY, CDR2 SVGAGI. The CDR3 has 12 residues. The CDR3: CASTEQGWGYTF. For the CDR3, the DNA is TGTGCCAGCACGGAACAGGGGTGGGGCTACACCTTC.

This rearrangement joins TRBV19 to TRBJ2-5; TRBD2 agrees at 8 bases. Germline assignment: CDR1 LNHDA and CDR2 SQIVND (reference sequence). V dropped 1 base and J dropped 5; count of bases not matched to a gene: 3. CDR3 size: 14 residues. CDR3 region: CASSIGLAWETQYF. CDR3 DNA: TGTGCCAGTAGTATAGGACTAGCGTGGGAGACCCAGTACTTC. The full variable domain, its missing parts supplied by reference TRBV19 and TRBJ2-5, is DGGITQSPKYLFRKEGQNVTLSCEQNLNHDAMYWYRQDPGQGLRLIYYSQIVNDFQKGDIAEGYSVSREKKESFPLTVTSAQKNPTAFYLCASSIGLAWETQYFGPGTRLLVL.

This clone was observed once. V is TRBV29-1 and J is TRBJ1-1, with 7 bases identical to TRBD1. This CDR3 comprises 12 residues. The V segment lost 2 bases and the J segment 3 bases; nucleotides outside the gene matches: 0. Germline lookup yields CDR1 SQVTM and CDR2 ANQGSEA. Here the CDR3 DNA reads TGCAGCGTTGAAACAGGGGACACTGAAGCTTTCTTT. Translating it yields CSVETGDTEAFF.

This sequence joins TRBV4-3 and TRBJ2-1; weak D call: TRBD2 (6 bases). Trimming shortened V by 0 bases and J by 5 bases, and 8 bases separated the two germline ends. The germline V gene has CDR1 LGHNA and CDR2 YSLEER. CDR3 length: 14 residues. Here the CDR3 DNA reads TGCGCCAGCAGCCAAGATTGGGGGGACAATGAGCAGTTCTTC. Protein product: CASSQDWGDNEQFF.

The chain recombines TRBV30 with TRBJ2-7; 9 nucleotides agree with TRBD2. J gave up 5 bases and V 3 bases, and 14 bases lay outside the gene matches. Germline CDR1 reads GTSNPN; CDR2 reads SVGIG (reference sequence). The CDR3 extends over 16 amino acids. CDR3 loop: CAWRVSRASGTNEQYF. The CDR3 bases are TGTGCCTGGAGGGTGTCGAGGGCTAGCGGGACCAACGAGCAGTACTTC.

The chain combines TRBV11-3 with TRBJ2-7, with 7 bases aligning to TRBD1. Germline assignment: CDR1 SGHNT and CDR2 YENEEA. Trimming took 6 bases from V and 5 from J; bases not matched to a gene: 7. CDR3 length: 13 residues. For the CDR3, the DNA is TGTGCCAGCAGAGACAGGGCAGGGAACGAGCAGTACTTC. Translated, it gives CASRDRAGNEQYF.

Comments on this clone: Compared with germline, one end of the junction differs, possibly owing to a read error. This sequence joins TRBV7-7 and TRBJ2-3, with D hard to call. Germline-derived CDR1 and CDR2 are SSHAT and FNYEAQ (reference sequence). The CDR3 covers 14 residues. The CDR3 here is CASSLRLFTDTQYF. CDR3 coding DNA: TGTGCTAGCAGCTTACGACTGTTCACAGATACGCAGTATTTT.

This CDR3 is CAISEHNEERADTQYF. The CDR3 DNA is TGTGCCATCAGTGAGCATAACGAAGAGCGGGCGGATACGCAGTATTTT. The chain combines TRBV10-3 with TRBJ2-3; possibly TRBD2 for D (6 bases). The CDR3 is 16 residues long. Trimming left V 2 bases short and J 6 bases short, with 18 bases between. Germline assignment: CDR1 ENHRY and CDR2 SYGVKD.

V is TRBV27 and J is TRBJ2-7, with 7 bases that match TRBD1. CDR3 size: 15 residues. The V gene's germline CDR1 is MNHEY and CDR2 SMNVEV (reference sequence). V shed 5 bases, J shed 5 bases, and the junction held 12 bases outside the gene matches. In DNA form, the CDR3 reads TGTGCCAGCAGTCTCAATCCGACAGGGCGCGACGAGCAGTACTTC. As protein: CASSLNPTGRDEQYF.

The rearrangement joins TRBV7-2 to TRBJ2-1; TRBD1 matches at 9 bases. Germline V gene lookup returns CDR1 SGHTA and CDR2 FQGNSA. V shed 0 bases, J shed 7 bases, and the junction held 4 bases outside the gene matches. The length of the CDR3 is 15 residues. CDR3: CASSLATGGWNEQFF. In DNA form, the CDR3 reads TGTGCCAGCAGCTTAGCGACAGGGGGGTGGAATGAGCAGTTCTTC.